The TCR beta chain described here comes from a study of T cells in Graves' hyperthyroidism and ophthalmopathy. Clinical symptoms, serum thyroxine and TRAb, thyroid ultrasound and orbital computed tomography were used for the diagnoses. The authors obtained PBMCs from more than 9.5 ml of fresh peripheral blood. The CDR3 sequence is 14 residues long. The junction had 7 bases not matched to a gene; V was cut back by 7 bases and J by 2 bases. Amplification of TCR beta CDR3 regions used RNA as the template. The TCR CDR3 was amplified in a first-round RT-PCR using the HTBI primer set. TCRdb reprocessed the multiplex PCR reads via MiXCR and lists one record per CDR3 protein. The profile shows around 600,000 distinct CDR3 sequences, over 12% of them singletons.

This TCR was sampled from a woman aged 18-29 years with Graves' ophthalmopathy. The sample taken for sequencing was blood. The V and J genes are TRBV12-3 or TRBV12-4 and TRBJ2-5; 7 bases map to TRBD1. CDR3 DNA: TGTGCCAGCAATCCCGCAGGGGGTCAAGAGACCCAGTACTTC. The encoded protein is CASNPAGGQETQYF.